This T cell receptor (beta chain) is from a study of blood T cells in healthy people across ages. This clonotype appeared a few times. A much larger clone differs by one base, so this may be a read error. Primers used in a second PCR of about 7 to 12 cycles were a sample-barcoded 5' primer and a J-beta primer mix. TCRdb re-called the 5' RACE reads through MiXCR, storing one row per CDR3 protein. This sample has 650,000 to 700,000 distinct CDR3 sequences, with 45% to 60% found just once. The sequenced material came from blood. The sequence was obtained from a woman older than 75 in good health.

For the CDR3, the DNA is TGCGCCAGCAGCCGCAACCAGGGAGGCAATGAGCAGTACTTC. Protein sequence: CASSRNQGGNEQYF. The V gene is TRBV4-1, the J gene TRBJ2-5; possible D gene TRBD2, 6 bases. This CDR3 has 14 amino acids. Trimming left V 4 bases short and J 11 bases short, with 20 bases between. Per germline, CDR1 MGHRA and CDR2 YSYEKL.